This TCR beta chain comes out of a study of Ad26.COV2.S vaccination and SARS-CoV-2 variants. Study in general: A participant enrolled in the COV1001 Ad26.COV2.S trial arm provided the sample. Ad26.COV2.S, an intramuscular injection, was given once or twice 56 days apart.

Overall study results and limits: Analyses of TCR breadth and depth may have underestimated total T cell responses.

As for treatment: around 19 received Ad26.COV2.S at low or high dose, single or two shots; a few received placebo; per-sample allocation not given. Collection of samples fell on day 63 after the first vaccine or placebo injection. With regard to this clone: The target antigen is unknown.

The CDR3 is 10 amino acids. Deletions cut 8 bases from V and 7 bases from J, with 8 bases between. The V gene's germline CDR1 is GTSNPN and CDR2 SVGIG (reference sequence). Clones were sequenced by immunoSEQ multiplex PCR, and TCRdb holds only the in-frame ones, with some missing. The sample consists of roughly 680,000 clones, 70% to 90% of them appearing once. The sample here was peripheral blood, taken in a trial of Ad26.COV2.S vaccine versus placebo. This chain connects TRBV30 to TRBJ1-4; no definite D call. The clonotype originates from a person between 18 and 60 years old who received the Ad26.COV2.S COVID-19 vaccine or a placebo. The CDR3 here is CAGGGEKLFF. In nucleotides, the CDR3 is TGTGCCGGAGGAGGTGAAAAACTGTTTTTT.